Listed below are T cell receptor beta chains from one sample, sequenced in a study of cytomegalovirus exposure and HLA in healthy donors. Method: immunoSEQ multiplex PCR; TCRdb's copy keeps in-frame clones and lacks some. The data show tens of thousands of clones, around 78% seen once. The sample taken for sequencing was PBMCs. These receptors all stem from a female donor in good health and CMV-seronegative. The CDR3 runs from the conserved cysteine through the conserved F or W. Each record gives: CDR3 protein, J gene, CDR3 length, V gene.

cdr3_aa: CASSSPRGPNTEAFF
j_call: TRBJ1-1
cdr3_length: 15
v_call: TRBV5-6

cdr3_aa: CASSLGHMNTGELFF
j_call: TRBJ2-2
cdr3_length: 15
v_call: TRBV7-9

cdr3_aa: CASRTGNSGTEAFF
j_call: TRBJ1-1
cdr3_length: 14
v_call: TRBV7-9

cdr3_aa: CAISEGKIPGQVHEQYF
j_call: .
cdr3_length: 17
v_call: TRBV10-3

cdr3_aa: CASSLRTGSTNEKLFF
j_call: TRBJ1-4
cdr3_length: 16
v_call: TRBV7-6

cdr3_aa: CASVGQGLSTEAFF
j_call: TRBJ1-1
cdr3_length: 14
v_call: TRBV27

cdr3_aa: CASSSRGQGANTEAFF
j_call: TRBJ1-1
cdr3_length: 16
v_call: TRBV27

cdr3_aa: CASSFSLGQGNNEQFF
j_call: TRBJ2-1
cdr3_length: 16
v_call: TRBV5-8

cdr3_aa: CASSPQSGVSYNEQFF
j_call: TRBJ2-1
cdr3_length: 16
v_call: TRBV7-2

cdr3_aa: CASSLMGQLAKNIQYF
j_call: TRBJ2-4
cdr3_length: 16
v_call: TRBV19

cdr3_aa: CASGFGGTQPQHF
j_call: TRBJ1-5
cdr3_length: 13
v_call: TRBV12-5

cdr3_aa: CASSSGLSGNTIYF
j_call: TRBJ1-3
cdr3_length: 14
v_call: TRBV7-8

cdr3_aa: CASSPGTGGPYGYTF
j_call: TRBJ1-2
cdr3_length: 15
v_call: TRBV9

cdr3_aa: CASSQGGLAGDANEQFF
j_call: TRBJ2-1
cdr3_length: 17
v_call: TRBV4-2

cdr3_aa: CASRALVFENQETQYF
j_call: TRBJ2-5
cdr3_length: 16
v_call: TRBV7-8

cdr3_aa: CSASTGEPQHF
j_call: TRBJ1-5
cdr3_length: 11
v_call: TRBV20-1

cdr3_aa: CASSPRGGPPYGYTF
j_call: TRBJ1-2
cdr3_length: 15
v_call: TRBV4-1

cdr3_aa: CASSLAGASGEQYF
j_call: TRBJ2-7
cdr3_length: 14
v_call: TRBV11-2

cdr3_aa: CAWGQGAGGNTIYF
j_call: TRBJ1-3
cdr3_length: 14
v_call: TRBV30

cdr3_aa: CASSGRLAGGNEQFF
j_call: TRBJ2-1
cdr3_length: 15
v_call: TRBV5-6

cdr3_aa: CASSSEPGQGLYSNQPQHF
j_call: TRBJ1-5
cdr3_length: 19
v_call: TRBV4-2

cdr3_aa: CASSAGQGFILGYGYTF
j_call: TRBJ1-2
cdr3_length: 17
v_call: TRBV6-1

cdr3_aa: CASTRTGRTDTQYF
j_call: TRBJ2-3
cdr3_length: 14
v_call: TRBV6-6

cdr3_aa: CASSKGQGNTEAFF
j_call: TRBJ1-1
cdr3_length: 14
v_call: TRBV5-4

cdr3_aa: CASSQDSAGQGVTDTQYF
j_call: TRBJ2-3
cdr3_length: 18
v_call: TRBV4-3

cdr3_aa: CASSYERINQPQHF
j_call: TRBJ1-5
cdr3_length: 14
v_call: TRBV6-6

cdr3_aa: CASSQQGIVNQPQHF
j_call: TRBJ1-5
cdr3_length: 15
v_call: TRBV7-2

cdr3_aa: CASSPPATFGTVSYEQYF
j_call: TRBJ2-7
cdr3_length: 18
v_call: TRBV18

cdr3_aa: CASGLPPRAGAQHEQYF
j_call: TRBJ2-7
cdr3_length: 17
v_call: TRBV12-5

cdr3_aa: CATSRDPRRDQPQHF
j_call: TRBJ1-5
cdr3_length: 15
v_call: TRBV15

cdr3_aa: CASSFRQGKNTGELFF
j_call: TRBJ2-2
cdr3_length: 16
v_call: TRBV11-2

cdr3_aa: CASSPQGYQETQYF
j_call: TRBJ2-5
cdr3_length: 14
v_call: TRBV18

cdr3_aa: CASSPGAANQPQHF
j_call: TRBJ1-5
cdr3_length: 14
v_call: TRBV18

cdr3_aa: CASSYGDRMYNSPLHF
j_call: TRBJ1-6
cdr3_length: 16
v_call: TRBV6-5

cdr3_aa: CASSSVAGEETQYF
j_call: TRBJ2-5
cdr3_length: 14
v_call: TRBV7-8

cdr3_aa: CATTSGGAGFGEQFF
j_call: TRBJ2-1
cdr3_length: 15
v_call: TRBV5-6

cdr3_aa: CASSLEGRSYEQYF
j_call: TRBJ2-7
cdr3_length: 14
v_call: TRBV7-2

cdr3_aa: CASSEGLSGGAVYEQFF
j_call: TRBJ2-1
cdr3_length: 17
v_call: TRBV6-1

cdr3_aa: CASSLNQRGAGDTQYF
j_call: TRBJ2-3
cdr3_length: 16
v_call: TRBV7-3

cdr3_aa: CASSGQGNTIYF
j_call: TRBJ1-3
cdr3_length: 12
v_call: TRBV7-9

cdr3_aa: CATSREISREAFF
j_call: TRBJ1-1
cdr3_length: 13
v_call: TRBV15

cdr3_aa: CASSLDRGQREQYF
j_call: TRBJ2-7
cdr3_length: 14
v_call: TRBV5-1

cdr3_aa: CASQSLGATQYF
j_call: TRBJ2-5
cdr3_length: 12
v_call: TRBV7-9

cdr3_aa: CASSNRAGQITDTQYF
j_call: TRBJ2-3
cdr3_length: 16
v_call: TRBV5-1

cdr3_aa: CASSYKRGIGAFF
j_call: TRBJ1-1
cdr3_length: 13
v_call: TRBV6-5

cdr3_aa: CASRGTGREKLFF
j_call: TRBJ1-4
cdr3_length: 13
v_call: TRBV6-5

cdr3_aa: CASRLTGGGTDTQYF
j_call: TRBJ2-3
cdr3_length: 15
v_call: TRBV5-1

cdr3_aa: CATSAGGTSGSPEQYF
j_call: TRBJ2-7
cdr3_length: 16
v_call: TRBV15

cdr3_aa: CSGTVLGEQYF
j_call: TRBJ2-7
cdr3_length: 11
v_call: TRBV29-1

cdr3_aa: CASSPQQGSDQPQHF
j_call: TRBJ1-5
cdr3_length: 15
v_call: TRBV18

cdr3_aa: CASTRRAGPTNTGELFF
j_call: TRBJ2-2
cdr3_length: 17
v_call: TRBV5-4